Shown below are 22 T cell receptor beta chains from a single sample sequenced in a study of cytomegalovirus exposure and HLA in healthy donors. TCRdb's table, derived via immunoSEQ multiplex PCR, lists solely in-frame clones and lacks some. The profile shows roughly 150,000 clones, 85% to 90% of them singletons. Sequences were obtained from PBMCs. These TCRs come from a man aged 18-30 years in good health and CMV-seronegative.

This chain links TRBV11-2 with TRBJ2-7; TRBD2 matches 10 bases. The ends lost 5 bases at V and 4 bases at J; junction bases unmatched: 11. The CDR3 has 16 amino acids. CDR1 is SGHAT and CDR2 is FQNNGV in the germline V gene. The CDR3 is CASSGPGTSATYEQYF. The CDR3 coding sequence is TGTGCCAGCAGCGGCCCCGGGACTAGCGCGACGTACGAGCAGTACTTC.

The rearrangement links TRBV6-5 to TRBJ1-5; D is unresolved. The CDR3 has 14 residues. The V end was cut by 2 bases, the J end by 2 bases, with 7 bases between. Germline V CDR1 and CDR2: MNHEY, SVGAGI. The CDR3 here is CASSYARGNQPQHF. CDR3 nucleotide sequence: TGTGCCAGCAGTTACGCGCGGGGCAATCAGCCCCAGCATTTT.

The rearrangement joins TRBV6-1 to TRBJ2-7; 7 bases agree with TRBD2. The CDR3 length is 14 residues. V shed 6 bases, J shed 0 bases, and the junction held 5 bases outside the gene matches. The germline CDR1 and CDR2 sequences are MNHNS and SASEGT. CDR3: CASRRRTSSYEQYV. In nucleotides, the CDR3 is TGTGCCAGCAGGAGGAGGACTAGCTCCTACGAGCAGTACGTC.

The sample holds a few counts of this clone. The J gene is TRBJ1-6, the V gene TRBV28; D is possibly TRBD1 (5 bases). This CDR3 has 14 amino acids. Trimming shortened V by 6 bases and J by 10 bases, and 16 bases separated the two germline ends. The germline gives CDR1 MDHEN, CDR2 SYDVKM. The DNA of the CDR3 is TGTGCCAGCAGACCTAATGGGGGGAGATCACCCCTCCACTTT. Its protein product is CASRPNGGRSPLHF.

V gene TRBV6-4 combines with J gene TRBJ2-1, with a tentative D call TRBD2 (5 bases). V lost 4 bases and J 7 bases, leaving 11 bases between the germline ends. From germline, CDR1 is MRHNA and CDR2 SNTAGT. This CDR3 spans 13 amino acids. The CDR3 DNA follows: TGTGCCAGCAGTGGGAGTCCGGGAAATGAGCAGTTCTTC. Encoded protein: CASSGSPGNEQFF.

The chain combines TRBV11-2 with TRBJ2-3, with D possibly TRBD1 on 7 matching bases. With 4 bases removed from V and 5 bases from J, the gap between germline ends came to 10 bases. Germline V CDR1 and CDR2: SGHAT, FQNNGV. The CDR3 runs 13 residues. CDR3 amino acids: CASSSQGGDTQYF. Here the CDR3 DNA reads TGTGCCAGCAGCTCCCAGGGGGGAGATACGCAGTATTTT.

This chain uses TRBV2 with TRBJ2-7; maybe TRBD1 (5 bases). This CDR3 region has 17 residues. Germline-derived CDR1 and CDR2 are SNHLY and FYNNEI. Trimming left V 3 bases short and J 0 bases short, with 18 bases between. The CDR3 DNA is TGTGCCAGCAGTGACCCCCGACAGTTTCATAGCTCCTACGAGCAGTACTTC. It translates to CASSDPRQFHSSYEQYF.

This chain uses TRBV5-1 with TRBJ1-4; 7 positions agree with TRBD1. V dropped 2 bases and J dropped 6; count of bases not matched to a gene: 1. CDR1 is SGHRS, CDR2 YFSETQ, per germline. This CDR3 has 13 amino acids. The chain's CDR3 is CASSFTGDEKLFF. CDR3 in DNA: TGCGCCAGCAGCTTCACAGGGGATGAAAAACTGTTTTTT. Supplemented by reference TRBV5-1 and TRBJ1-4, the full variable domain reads KAGVTQTPRYLIKTRGQQVTLSCSPISGHRSVSWYQQTPGQGLQFLFEYFSETQRNKGNFPGRFSGRQFSNSRSEMNVSTLELGDSALYLCASSFTGDEKLFFGSGTQLSVL.

The DNA of the CDR3 is TGTGCCAGCAGCGTAGTAAGCAACAATGAGCAGTTCTTC. Protein sequence: CASSVVSNNEQFF. The gene calls are TRBV9 and TRBJ2-1; no clear D. Germline V CDR1 and CDR2: SGDLS, YYNGEE. This CDR3 is 13 amino acids long. Between the trimmed V and J ends, which lost 0 bases and 5 bases, there was a span of 6 bases. Looking up the rest from reference TRBV9 and TRBJ2-1 gives the full variable domain: DSGVTQTPKHLITATGQRVTLRCSPRSGDLSVYWYQQSLDQGLQFLIQYYNGEERAKGNILERFSAQQFPDLHSELNLSSLELGDSALYFCASSVVSNNEQFFGPGTRLTVL.

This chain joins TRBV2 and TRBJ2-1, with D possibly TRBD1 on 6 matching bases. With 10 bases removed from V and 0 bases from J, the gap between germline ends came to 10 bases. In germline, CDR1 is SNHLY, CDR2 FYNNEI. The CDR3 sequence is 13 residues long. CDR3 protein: CATRTDSYNEQFF. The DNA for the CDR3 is TGTGCCACCAGGACAGACTCCTACAATGAGCAGTTCTTC.

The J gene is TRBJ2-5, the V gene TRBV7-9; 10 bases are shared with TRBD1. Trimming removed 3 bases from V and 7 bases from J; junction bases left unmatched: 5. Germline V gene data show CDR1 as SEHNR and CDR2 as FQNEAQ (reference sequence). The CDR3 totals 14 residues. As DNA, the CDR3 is TGTGCCAGCAGCTTGACAGGGGGCAAGGGGACCCAGTACTTC. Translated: CASSLTGGKGTQYF.

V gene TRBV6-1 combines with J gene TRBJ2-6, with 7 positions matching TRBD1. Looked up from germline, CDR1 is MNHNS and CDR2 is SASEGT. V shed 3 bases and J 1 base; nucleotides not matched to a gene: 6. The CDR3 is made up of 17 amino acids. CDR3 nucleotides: TGTGCCAGCAGTGATCTTGGGACAGCGTCTGGGGCCAACGTCCTGACTTTC. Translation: CASSDLGTASGANVLTF.

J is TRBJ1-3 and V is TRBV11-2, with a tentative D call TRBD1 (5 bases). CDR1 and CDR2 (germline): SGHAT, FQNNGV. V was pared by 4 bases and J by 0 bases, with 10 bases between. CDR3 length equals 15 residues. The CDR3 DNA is TGTGCCAGCAGCTCGGCGGGGGGCTCTGGAAACACCATATATTTT. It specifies CASSSAGGSGNTIYF.

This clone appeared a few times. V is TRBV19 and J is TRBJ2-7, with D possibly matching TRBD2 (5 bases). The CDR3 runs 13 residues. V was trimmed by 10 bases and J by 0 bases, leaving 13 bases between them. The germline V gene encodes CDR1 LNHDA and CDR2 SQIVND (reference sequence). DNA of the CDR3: TGTGCCACCTTGGACTGGAGCTCCTACGAGCAGTACTTC. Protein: CATLDWSSYEQYF.

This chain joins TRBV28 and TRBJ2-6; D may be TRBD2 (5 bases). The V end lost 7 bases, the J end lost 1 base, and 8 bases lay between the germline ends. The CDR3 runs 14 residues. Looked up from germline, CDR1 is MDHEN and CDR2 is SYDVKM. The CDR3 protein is CASTSGSGANVLTF. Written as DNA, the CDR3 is TGTGCCAGCACCTCGGGATCTGGGGCCAACGTCCTGACTTTC. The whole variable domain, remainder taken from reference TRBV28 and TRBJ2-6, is DVKVTQSSRYLVKRTGEKVFLECVQDMDHENMFWYRQDPGLGLRLIYFSYDVKMKEKGDIPEGYSVSREKKERFSLILESASTNQTSMYLCASTSGSGANVLTFGAGSRLTVL.

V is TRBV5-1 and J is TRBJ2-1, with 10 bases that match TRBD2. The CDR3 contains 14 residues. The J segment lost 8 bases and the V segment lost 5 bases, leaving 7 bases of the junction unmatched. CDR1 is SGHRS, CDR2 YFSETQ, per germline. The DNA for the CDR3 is TGCGCCAGCAGGGAGGCTAGCGGGAGCCATGAGCAGTTCTTC. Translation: CASREASGSHEQFF.

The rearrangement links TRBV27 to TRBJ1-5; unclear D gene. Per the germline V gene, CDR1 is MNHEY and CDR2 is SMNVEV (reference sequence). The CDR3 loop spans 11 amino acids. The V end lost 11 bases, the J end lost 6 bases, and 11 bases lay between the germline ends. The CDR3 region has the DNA TGTGCCTCGGGAACTGCTCAGCCCCAGCATTTT. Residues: CASGTAQPQHF.

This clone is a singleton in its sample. CDR3 in DNA: TGTGCCAGCATTTTCGACAGACGGGGAGGCAACACCATATATTTT. Translated, it gives CASIFDRRGGNTIYF. The genes are TRBV6-1 and TRBJ1-3; D perhaps matches TRBD1 (5 bases). V was cut by 7 bases and J by 7 bases, with 20 bases left in between. The CDR3 is 15 amino acids. Germline V gene sequence: CDR1 MNHNS, CDR2 SASEGT.

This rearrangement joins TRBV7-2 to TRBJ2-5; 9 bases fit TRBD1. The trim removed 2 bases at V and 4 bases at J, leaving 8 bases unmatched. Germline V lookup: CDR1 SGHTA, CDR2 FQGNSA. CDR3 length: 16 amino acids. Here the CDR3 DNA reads TGTGCCAGCAGCTTAATAGGGGGACAGGGAGGAGAGACCCAGTACTTC. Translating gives CASSLIGGQGGETQYF.

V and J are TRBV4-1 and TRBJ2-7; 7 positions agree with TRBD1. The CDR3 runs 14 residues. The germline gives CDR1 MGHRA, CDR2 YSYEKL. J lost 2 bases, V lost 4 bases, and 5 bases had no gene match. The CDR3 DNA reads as TGCGCCAGCAGCCGACGGGACAGAACCTACGAGCAGTACTTC. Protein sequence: CASSRRDRTYEQYF.

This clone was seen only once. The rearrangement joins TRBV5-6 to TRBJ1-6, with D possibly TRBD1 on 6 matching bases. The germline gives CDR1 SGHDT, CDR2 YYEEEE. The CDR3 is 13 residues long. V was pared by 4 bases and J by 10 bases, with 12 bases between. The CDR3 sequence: CASSGTGLSPLHF. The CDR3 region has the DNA TGTGCCAGCAGCGGCACAGGGTTGTCACCCCTCCACTTT.

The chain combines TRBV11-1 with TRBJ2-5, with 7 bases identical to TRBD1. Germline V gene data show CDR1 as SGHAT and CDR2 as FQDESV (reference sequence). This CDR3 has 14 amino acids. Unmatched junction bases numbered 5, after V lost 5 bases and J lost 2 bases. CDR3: CASSPQGRQETQYF. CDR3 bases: TGTGCCAGCAGCCCACAGGGGCGGCAAGAGACCCAGTACTTC. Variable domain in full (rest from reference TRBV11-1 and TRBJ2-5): EAEVAQSPRYKITEKSQAVAFWCDPISGHATLYWYRQILGQGPELLVQFQDESVVDDSQLPKDRFSAERLKGVDSTLKIQPAELGDSAMYLCASSPQGRQETQYFGPGTRLLVL.